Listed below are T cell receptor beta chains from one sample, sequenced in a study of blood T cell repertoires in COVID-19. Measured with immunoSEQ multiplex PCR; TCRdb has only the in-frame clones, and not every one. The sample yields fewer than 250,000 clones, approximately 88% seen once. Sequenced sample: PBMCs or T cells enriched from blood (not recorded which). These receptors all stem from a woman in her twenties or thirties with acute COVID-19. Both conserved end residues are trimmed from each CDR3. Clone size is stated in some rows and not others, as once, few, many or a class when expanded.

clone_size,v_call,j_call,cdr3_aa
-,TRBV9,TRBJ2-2,ASSVEATDRGGELF
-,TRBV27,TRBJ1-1,ASSSPATGPNTEAF
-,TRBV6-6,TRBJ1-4,ASSLSRTGGAEEKLF
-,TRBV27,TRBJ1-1,ASSLRGTITEAF
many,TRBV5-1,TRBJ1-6,ASSRSGQSNSPLH
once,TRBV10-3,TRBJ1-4,AISESRGNEKLF
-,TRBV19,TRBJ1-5,ASSEWTDGNQPQH
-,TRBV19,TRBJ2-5,ASSRRGGRQETQY
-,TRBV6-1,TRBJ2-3,ASSEARMTSGGAPDTQY
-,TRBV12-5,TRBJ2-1,ASGFSGVNEQF
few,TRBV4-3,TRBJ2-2,ASSQGPGLAGTGELF
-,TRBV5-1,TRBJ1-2,ASSLEEGGGGYT
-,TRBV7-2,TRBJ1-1,ASSLLTGQPNTEAF
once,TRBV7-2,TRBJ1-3,ASSEDRFSGNTIY
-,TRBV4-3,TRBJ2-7,ASSQDTGSYEQY
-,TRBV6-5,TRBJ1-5,ASTRQGDQPQH
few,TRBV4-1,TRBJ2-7,ASSQSQGQSYEQY
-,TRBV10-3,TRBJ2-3,AISEGTSGGPTDTQY
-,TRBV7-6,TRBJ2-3,ASSLGRGTDTQY
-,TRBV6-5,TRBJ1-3,ASKRNPDSGNTIY
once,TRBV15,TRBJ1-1,ATRATGGNTEAF
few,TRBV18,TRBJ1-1,ASSPEANTEAF
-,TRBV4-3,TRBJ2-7,ASSQEWAGPYEQY
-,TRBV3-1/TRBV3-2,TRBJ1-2,ASTSGTGGHGYT